The clone carrying this T cell receptor (beta chain) was seen only a few times. Its antigen is unidentified. The sample comes from a study of blood T cells in healthy people across ages. Regarding the study as a whole: Any changes in expanded clonotypes were possibly confounded, as donor CMV status remained unknown.

This CDR3 contains 16 residues. Germline CDR1 reads SGHAT; CDR2 reads FQNNGV. Losses at the gene ends were 5 bases for V and 5 bases for J; bases not matched to a gene: 6. For the second PCR, which ran for about 7 to 11 cycles, a sample-barcoded 5' primer and a J-beta primer mix were used. One entry per CDR3 protein, called by TCRdb with MiXCR from the 5' RACE reads. The table lists over a million distinct CDR3 sequences, 42% of them singletons. Healthy Caucasian individuals from Russia aged about 6 to 95 were enrolled as donors. Each sample used at least 7 million PBMCs. The chain recombines TRBV11-2 with TRBJ2-1; TRBD2 matches at 13 bases. Material for sequencing was blood. This receptor was identified in a young woman in good health. The DNA of the CDR3 is TGTGCCAGCAGCACTAGCGGGGGGGCTCCTAACAATGAGCAGTTCTTC. It specifies CASSTSGGAPNNEQFF.